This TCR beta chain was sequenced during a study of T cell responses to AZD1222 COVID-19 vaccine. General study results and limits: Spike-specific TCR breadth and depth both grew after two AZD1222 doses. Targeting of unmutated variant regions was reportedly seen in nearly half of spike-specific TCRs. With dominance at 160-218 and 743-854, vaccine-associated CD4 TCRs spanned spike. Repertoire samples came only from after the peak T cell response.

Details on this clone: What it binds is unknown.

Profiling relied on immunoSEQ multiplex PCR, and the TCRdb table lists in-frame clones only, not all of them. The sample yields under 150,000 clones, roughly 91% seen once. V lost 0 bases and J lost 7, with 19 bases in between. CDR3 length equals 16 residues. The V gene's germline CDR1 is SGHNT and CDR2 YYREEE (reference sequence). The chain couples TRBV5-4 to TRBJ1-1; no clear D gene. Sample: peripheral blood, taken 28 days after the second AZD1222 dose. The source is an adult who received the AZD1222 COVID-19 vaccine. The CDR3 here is CASSLGRSESNIEAFF. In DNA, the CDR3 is TGTGCCAGCAGCTTGGGGAGATCGGAAAGTAATATTGAAGCTTTCTTT. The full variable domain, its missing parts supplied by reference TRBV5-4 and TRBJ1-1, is ETGVTQSPTHLIKTRGQQVTLRCSSQSGHNTVSWYQQALGQGPQFIFQYYREEENGRGNFPPRFSGLQFPNYSSELNVNALELDDSALYLCASSLGRSESNIEAFFGQGTRLTVV.